The clone carrying this T cell receptor (beta chain) appeared many times. As yet, its antigen is unknown. The entry originates in a study of regulatory T cells in long-lasting Graves disease. Study-level background: Positivity for TSH receptor antibodies plus over 5 years of antithyroid drugs meant persistent Graves' disease.

HTBI primers from iRepertoire and Arm-PCR of CDR3 regions yielded the TCR beta libraries. MiXCR, applied by TCRdb to the multiplex PCR reads, yields one record per CDR3 protein. Of hundreds of thousands of distinct CDR3 sequences detected, 20% to 25% appear once; the ten largest clones hold around 13%. This CDR3 is built from 14 residues. The V gene end was trimmed by 0 bases and the J gene end by 6 bases; junction bases not matched to a gene: 6. Germline V gives CDR1 SQVTM, CDR2 ANQGSEA. Time point denoted: persistent/refractory GD, antithyroid drugs over 5 years with positive TRAb. RNA from PBMCs was the source of the TCR library. Graves' disease diagnosis was established per American Thyroid Association guidelines. The patients included were those that came from an endocrinology department in Xi'an, China. Overall study results and limits: There was favoring of TRBV28, TRBJ1-2 and TRBJ2-5 in persistent disease.

This sequence joins TRBV29-1 and TRBJ1-2, with 8 bases matching TRBD1. This material consisted of peripheral blood mononuclear cells (PBMCs), taken when the disease was refractory, from a patient treated with antithyroid drugs. This sequence originates from a female donor with Graves disease. The DNA for the CDR3 is TGCAGCGTTGAAGATAGGCAGGGGGCCCATGGCTACACCTTC. Protein sequence: CSVEDRQGAHGYTF. Full variable domain (outside the CDR3, taken from reference TRBV29-1 and TRBJ1-2): SAVISQKPSRDICQRGTSLTIQCQVDSQVTMMFWYRQQPGQSLTLIATANQGSEATYESGFVIDKFPISRPNLTFSTLTVSNMSPEDSSIYLCSVEDRQGAHGYTFGSGTRLTVV.